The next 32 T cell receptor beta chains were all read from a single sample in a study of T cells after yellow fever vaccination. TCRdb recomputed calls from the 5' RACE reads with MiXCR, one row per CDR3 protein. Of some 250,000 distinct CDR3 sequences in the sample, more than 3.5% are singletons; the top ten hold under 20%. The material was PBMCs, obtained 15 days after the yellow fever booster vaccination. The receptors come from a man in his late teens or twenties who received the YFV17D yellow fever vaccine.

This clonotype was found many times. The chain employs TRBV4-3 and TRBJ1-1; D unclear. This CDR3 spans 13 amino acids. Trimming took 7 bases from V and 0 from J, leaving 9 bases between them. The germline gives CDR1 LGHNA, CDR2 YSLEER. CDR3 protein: CASNRGMNTEAFF. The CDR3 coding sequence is TGCGCCAGCAACCGCGGGATGAACACTGAAGCTTTCTTT.

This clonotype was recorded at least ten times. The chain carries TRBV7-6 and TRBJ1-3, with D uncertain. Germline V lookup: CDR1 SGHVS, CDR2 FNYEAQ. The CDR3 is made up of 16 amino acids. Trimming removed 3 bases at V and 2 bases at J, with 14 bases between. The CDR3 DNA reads TGTGCCAGCAGCTTGAATCTCGGCGGACCTGGAAACACCATATATTTT. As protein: CASSLNLGGPGNTIYF.

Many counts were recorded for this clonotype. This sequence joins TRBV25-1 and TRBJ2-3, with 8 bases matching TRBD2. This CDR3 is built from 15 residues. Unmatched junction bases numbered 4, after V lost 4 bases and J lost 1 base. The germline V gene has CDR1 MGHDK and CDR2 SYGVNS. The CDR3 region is CASSAAGGRTDTQYF. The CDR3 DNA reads TGTGCCAGCAGTGCGGCGGGGGGCCGCACAGATACGCAGTATTTT.

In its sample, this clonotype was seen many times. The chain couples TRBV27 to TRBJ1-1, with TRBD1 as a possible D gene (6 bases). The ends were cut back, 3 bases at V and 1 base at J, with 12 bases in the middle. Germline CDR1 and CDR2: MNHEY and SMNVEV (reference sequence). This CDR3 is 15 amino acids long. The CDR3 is CASSFRGRGNTEAFF. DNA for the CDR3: TGTGCCAGCAGTTTTCGGGGGCGAGGGAACACTGAAGCTTTCTTT.

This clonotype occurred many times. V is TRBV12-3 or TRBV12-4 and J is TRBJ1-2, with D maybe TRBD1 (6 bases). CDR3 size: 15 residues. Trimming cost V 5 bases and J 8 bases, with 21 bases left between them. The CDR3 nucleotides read TGTGCCAGCAGTCCGCCCTTCACAGGGAAGTGGGGCTACACCTTC. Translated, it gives CASSPPFTGKWGYTF.

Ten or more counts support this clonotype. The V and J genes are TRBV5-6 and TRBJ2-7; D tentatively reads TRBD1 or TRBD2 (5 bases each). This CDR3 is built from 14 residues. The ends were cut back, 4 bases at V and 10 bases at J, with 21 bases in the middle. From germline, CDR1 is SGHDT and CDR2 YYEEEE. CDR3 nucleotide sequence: TGTGCCAGCAGCGGCACCGGGACCCTCCACGGTCAGTACGTC. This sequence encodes CASSGTGTLHGQYV.

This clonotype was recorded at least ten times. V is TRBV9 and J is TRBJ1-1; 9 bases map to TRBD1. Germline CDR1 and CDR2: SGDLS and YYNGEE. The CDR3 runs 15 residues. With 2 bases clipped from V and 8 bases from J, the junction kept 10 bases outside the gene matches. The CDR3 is CASSVTPGQGTEAFF. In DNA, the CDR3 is TGTGCCAGCAGCGTGACTCCGGGACAGGGCACGGAAGCTTTCTTT.

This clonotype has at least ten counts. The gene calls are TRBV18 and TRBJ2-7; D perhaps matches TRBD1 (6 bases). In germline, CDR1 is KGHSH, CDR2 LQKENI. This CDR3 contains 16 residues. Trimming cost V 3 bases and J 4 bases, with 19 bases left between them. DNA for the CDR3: TGTGCCAGCTCACCCATGCCAGGACAGAGGGCTTACGAGCAGTACTTC. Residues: CASSPMPGQRAYEQYF.

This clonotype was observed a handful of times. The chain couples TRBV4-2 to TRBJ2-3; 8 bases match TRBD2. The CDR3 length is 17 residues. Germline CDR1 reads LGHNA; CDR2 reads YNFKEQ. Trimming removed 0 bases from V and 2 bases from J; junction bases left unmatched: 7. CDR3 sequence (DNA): TGTGCCAGCAGCCAAGAGGCAGCGGGGGACTTCACAGATACGCAGTATTTT. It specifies CASSQEAAGDFTDTQYF.

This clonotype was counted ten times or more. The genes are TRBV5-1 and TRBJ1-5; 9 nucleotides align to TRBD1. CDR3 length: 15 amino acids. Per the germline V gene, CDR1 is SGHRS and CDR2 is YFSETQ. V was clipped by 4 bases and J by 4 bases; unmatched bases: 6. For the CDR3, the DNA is TGCGCCAGCAGCGCCTCCGGGACAGGGAATCAGCCCCAGCATTTT. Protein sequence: CASSASGTGNQPQHF.

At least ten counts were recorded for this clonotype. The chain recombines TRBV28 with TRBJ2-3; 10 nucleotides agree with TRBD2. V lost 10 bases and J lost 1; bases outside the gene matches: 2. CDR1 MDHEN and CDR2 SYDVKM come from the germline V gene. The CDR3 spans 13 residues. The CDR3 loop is CATTSGGTDTQYF. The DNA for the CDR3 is TGTGCCACCACTAGCGGGGGCACAGATACGCAGTATTTT.

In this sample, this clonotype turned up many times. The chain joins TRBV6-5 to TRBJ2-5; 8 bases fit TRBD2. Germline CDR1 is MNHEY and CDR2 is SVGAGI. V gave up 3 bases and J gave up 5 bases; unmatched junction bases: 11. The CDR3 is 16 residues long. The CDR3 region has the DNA TGTGCCAGCAGTTATAGCGGGACTCTCCCGGGGGAGACCCAGTACTTC. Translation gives CASSYSGTLPGETQYF.

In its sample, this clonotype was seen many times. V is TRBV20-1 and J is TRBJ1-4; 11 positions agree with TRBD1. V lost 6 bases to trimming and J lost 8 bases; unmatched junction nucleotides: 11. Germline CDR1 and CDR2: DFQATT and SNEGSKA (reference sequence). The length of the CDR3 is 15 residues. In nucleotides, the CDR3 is TGCAGTGCCCACGGACAGGGGGCGGGAGGCGAAAAACTGTTTTTT. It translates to CSAHGQGAGGEKLFF.

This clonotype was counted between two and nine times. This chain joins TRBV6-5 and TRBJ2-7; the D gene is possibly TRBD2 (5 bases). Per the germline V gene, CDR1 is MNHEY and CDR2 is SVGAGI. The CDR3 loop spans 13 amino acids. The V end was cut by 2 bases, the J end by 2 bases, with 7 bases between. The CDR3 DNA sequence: TGTGCCAGCAGTTACAGGGAGACCTACGAGCAGTACTTC. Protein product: CASSYRETYEQYF.

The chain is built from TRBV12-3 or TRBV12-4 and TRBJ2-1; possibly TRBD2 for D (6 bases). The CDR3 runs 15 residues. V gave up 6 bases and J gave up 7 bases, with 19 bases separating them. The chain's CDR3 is CASRFGGSSGNEQFF. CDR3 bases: TGTGCCAGCAGGTTCGGGGGTTCCTCGGGGAATGAGCAGTTCTTC.

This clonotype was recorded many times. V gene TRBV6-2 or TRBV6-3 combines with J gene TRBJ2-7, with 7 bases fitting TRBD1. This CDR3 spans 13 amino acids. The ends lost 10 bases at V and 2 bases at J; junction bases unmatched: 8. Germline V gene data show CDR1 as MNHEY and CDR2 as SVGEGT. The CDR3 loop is CAIRGTLAYEQYV. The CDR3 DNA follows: TGTGCCATCAGGGGGACACTTGCCTACGAGCAGTACGTC.

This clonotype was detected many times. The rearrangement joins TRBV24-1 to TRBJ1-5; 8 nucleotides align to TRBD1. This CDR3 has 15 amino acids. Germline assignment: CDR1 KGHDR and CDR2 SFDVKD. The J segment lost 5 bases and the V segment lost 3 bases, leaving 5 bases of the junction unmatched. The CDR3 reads CATSDPETGDQPQHF. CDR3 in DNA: TGTGCCACCAGTGATCCAGAGACAGGGGATCAGCCCCAGCATTTT.

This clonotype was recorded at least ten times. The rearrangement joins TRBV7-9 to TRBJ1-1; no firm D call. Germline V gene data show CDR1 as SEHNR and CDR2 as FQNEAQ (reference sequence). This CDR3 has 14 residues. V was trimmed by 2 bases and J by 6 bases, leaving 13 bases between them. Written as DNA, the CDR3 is TGTGCCAGCAGCTTATCCCAACACGTCGCTGAAGCTTTCTTT. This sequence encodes CASSLSQHVAEAFF.

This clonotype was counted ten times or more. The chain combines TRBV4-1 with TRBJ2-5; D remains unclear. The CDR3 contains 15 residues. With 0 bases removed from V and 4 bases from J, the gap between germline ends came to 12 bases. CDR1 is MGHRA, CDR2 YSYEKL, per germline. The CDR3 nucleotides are TGCGCCAGCAGCCAAGAATACAGCTCAGGAGAGACCCAGTACTTC. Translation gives CASSQEYSSGETQYF.

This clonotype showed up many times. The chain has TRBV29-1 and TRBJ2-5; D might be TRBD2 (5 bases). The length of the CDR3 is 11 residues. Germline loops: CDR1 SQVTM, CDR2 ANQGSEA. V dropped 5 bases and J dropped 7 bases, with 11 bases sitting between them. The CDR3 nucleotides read TGCAGCGTTAGCGGCGGTCGGACCCAGTACTTC. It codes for CSVSGGRTQYF.

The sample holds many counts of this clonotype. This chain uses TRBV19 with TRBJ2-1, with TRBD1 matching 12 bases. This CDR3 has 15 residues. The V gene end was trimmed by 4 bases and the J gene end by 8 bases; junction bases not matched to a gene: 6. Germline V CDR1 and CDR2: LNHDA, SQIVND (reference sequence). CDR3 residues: CASSTGTGGGYEQFF. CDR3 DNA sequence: TGTGCCAGTAGTACCGGGACAGGGGGCGGGTATGAGCAGTTCTTC.

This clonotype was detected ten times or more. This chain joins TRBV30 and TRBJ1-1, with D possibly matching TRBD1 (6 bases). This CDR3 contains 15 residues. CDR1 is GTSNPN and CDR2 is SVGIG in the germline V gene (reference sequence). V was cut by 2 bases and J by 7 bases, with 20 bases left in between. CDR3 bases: TGTGCCTGGAGTCACTTGGGGAGGGGGAGCGGTGAAGCTTTCTTT. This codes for CAWSHLGRGSGEAFF.

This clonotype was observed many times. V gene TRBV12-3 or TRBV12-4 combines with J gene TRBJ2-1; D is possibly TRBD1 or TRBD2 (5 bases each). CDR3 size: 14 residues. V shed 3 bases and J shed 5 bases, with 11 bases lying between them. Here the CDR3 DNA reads TGTGCCAGCAGTTTCCGGGGCCGCAACAATGAGCAGTTCTTC. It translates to CASSFRGRNNEQFF.

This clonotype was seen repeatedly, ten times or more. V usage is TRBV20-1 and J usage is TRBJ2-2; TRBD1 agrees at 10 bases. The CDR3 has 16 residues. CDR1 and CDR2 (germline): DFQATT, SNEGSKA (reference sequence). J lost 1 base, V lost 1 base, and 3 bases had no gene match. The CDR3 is CSARARTGGNTGELFF. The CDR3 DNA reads TGCAGTGCTAGAGCTCGGACAGGGGGGAACACCGGGGAGCTGTTTTTT.

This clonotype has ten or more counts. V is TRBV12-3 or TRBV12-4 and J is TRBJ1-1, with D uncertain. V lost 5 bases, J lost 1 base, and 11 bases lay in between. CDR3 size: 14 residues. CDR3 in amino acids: CASSARTQNTEAFF. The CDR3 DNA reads TGTGCCAGCAGTGCCCGTACACAGAACACTGAAGCTTTCTTT.

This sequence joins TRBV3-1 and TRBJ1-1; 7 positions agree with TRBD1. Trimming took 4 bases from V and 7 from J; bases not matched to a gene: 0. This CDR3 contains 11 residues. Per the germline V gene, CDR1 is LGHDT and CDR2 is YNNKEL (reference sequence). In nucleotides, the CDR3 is TGTGCCAGCAGCCGACAGGGTGAAGCTTTCTTT. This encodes CASSRQGEAFF.

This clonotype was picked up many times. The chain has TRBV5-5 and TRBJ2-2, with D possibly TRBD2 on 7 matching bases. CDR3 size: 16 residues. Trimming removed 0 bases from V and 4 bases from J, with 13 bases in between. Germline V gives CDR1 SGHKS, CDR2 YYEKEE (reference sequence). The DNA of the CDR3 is TGTGCCAGCAGCTTGGAGGCGGGGGCCGTCACCGGGGAGCTGTTTTTT. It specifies CASSLEAGAVTGELFF.

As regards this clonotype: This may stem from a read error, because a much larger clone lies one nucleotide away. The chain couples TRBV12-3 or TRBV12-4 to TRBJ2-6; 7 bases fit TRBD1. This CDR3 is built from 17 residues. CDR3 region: CASSLGTGAFGANVPTF. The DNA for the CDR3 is TGTGCCAGCAGTTTAGGGACAGGCGCCTTCGGGGCCAACGTCCCGACTTTC.

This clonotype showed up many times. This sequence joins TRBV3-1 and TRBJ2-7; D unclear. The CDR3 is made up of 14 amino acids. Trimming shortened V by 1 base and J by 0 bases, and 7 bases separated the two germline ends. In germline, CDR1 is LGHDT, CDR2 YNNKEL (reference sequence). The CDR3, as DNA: TGTGCCAGCAGCCAAGTTCCGGCCTCCTACGAGCAGTACTTC. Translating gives CASSQVPASYEQYF.

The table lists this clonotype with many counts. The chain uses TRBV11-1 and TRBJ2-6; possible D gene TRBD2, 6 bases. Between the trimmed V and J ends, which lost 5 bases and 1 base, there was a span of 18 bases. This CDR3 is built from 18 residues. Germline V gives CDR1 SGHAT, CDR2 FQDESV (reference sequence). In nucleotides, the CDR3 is TGTGCCAGCAGCAGAGGGCCCCCCGGGGGATCTGGGGCCAACGTCCTGACTTTC. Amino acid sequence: CASSRGPPGGSGANVLTF.

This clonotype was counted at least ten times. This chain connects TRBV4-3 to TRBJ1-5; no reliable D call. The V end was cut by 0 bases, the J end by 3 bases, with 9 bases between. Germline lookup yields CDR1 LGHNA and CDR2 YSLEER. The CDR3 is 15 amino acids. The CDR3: CASSQETAANQPQHF. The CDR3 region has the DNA TGCGCCAGCAGCCAAGAAACAGCCGCCAATCAGCCCCAGCATTTT.

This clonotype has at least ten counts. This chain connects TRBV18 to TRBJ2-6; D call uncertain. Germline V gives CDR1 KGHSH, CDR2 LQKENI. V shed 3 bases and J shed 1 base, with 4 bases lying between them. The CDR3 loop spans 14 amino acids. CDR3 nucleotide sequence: TGTGCCAGCTCACCGAGGTCTGGGGCCAACGTCCTGACTTTC. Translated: CASSPRSGANVLTF. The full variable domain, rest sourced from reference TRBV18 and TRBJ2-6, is NAGVMQNPRHLVRRRGQEARLRCSPMKGHSHVYWYRQLPEEGLKFMVYLQKENIIDESGMPKERFSAEFPKEGPSILRIQQVVRGDSAAYFCASSPRSGANVLTFGAGSRLTVL.